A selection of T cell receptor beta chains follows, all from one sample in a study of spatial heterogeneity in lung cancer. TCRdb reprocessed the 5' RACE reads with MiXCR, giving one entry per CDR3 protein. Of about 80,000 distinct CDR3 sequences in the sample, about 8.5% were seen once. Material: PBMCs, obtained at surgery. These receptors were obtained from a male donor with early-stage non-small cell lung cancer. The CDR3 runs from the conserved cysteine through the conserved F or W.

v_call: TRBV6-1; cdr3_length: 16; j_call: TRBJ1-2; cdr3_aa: CASSNFLGQNHYGYTF
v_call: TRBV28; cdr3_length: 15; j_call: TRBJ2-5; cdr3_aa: CASRENRGPGETQYF
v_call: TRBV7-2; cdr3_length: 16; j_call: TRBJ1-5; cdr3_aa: CASSLNSGQRDQPQHF
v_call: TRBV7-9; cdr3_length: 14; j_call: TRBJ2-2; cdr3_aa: CASSLSSVAGELFF
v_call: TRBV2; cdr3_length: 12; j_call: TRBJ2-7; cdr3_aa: CASSTTTYEQYF
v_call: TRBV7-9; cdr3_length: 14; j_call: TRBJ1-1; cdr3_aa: CASSERQSNTEAFF
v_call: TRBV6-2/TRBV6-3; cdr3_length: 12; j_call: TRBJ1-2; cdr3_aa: CASVTGDYGYTF
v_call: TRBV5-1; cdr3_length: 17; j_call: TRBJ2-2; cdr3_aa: CASSYRAAARDTGELFF
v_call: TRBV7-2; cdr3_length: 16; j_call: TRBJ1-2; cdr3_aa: CASSPDGRTVSFGYTF
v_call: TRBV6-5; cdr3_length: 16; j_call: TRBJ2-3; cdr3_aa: CASSSPTGIGTDTQYF
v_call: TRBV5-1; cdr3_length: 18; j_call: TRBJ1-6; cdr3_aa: CASSLDRTEVAFNSPLHF
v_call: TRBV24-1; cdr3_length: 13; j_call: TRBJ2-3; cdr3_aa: CATSDLQGDTQYF
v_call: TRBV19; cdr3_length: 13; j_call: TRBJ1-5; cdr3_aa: CASTQLGMQPQHF
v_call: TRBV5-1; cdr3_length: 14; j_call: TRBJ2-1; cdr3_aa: CASRSAGTYNEQFF
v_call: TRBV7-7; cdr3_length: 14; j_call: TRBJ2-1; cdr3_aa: CASSSETGRGEQFF
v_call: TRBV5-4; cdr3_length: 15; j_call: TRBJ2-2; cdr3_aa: CASSLYTGNTGELFF
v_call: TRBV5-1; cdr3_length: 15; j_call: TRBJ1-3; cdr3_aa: CASSQGTVSGNTIYF
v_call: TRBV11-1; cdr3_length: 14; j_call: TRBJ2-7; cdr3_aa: CASSQPGLGNEQYF
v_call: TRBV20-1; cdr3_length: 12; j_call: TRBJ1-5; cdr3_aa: CSARRSNQPQHF
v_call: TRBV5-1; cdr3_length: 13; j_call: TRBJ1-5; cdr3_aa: CASSLGEDQPQHF
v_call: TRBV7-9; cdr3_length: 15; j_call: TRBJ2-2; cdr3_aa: CASGDGQPNTGELFF
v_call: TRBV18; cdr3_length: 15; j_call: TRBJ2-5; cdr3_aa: CASSPLAGEQETQYF
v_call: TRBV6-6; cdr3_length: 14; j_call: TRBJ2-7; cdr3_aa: CASSRLTRPYEQYF
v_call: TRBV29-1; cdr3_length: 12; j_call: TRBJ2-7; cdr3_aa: CSALTGTYEQYF
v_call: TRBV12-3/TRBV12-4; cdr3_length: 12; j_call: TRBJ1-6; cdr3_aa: CASSFRVSPLHF